These 7 T cell receptor beta chains were all obtained from the same sample, sequenced in a study of blood T cell repertoires in COVID-19. The repertoire was sequenced with immunoSEQ multiplex PCR; TCRdb's copy has only in-frame clones and lacks some. The sample gives roughly 130,000 clones, 84% of which show up once; over 9% is in the top ten. The sample consisted of peripheral blood. Every receptor here comes from an older woman with acute or convalescent COVID-19.

This sequence joins TRBV25-1 and TRBJ1-1, with TRBD1 matching over 7 bases. CDR1 is MGHDK and CDR2 is SYGVNS in the germline V gene. The CDR3 length is 15 residues. Losses at the gene ends were 3 bases for V and 1 base for J; bases not matched to a gene: 5. CDR3 in DNA: TGTGCCAGCAGTGAGGACGGGACAGAGAACACTGAAGCTTTCTTT. It encodes CASSEDGTENTEAFF.

The CDR3 region is CASSGETQYF. CDR3 coding DNA: TGCGCCAGTTCCGGAGAGACCCAGTACTTC. V usage is TRBV10-2 and J usage is TRBJ2-5, with D uncertain. Germline lookup yields CDR1 WSHSY and CDR2 SAAADI. Trimming cost V 9 bases and J 4 bases, with 6 bases left between them. CDR3 size: 10 residues.

The CDR3 loop is CASSSDLSYGYTF. CDR3 DNA sequence: TGCGCCAGCAGTTCCGATCTAAGCTATGGCTACACCTTC. The chain links TRBV5-1 to TRBJ1-2; D gene ambiguous. This CDR3 has 13 amino acids. V was cut by 5 bases and J by 4 bases, with 12 bases left in between. Germline V gene lookup returns CDR1 SGHRS and CDR2 YFSETQ.

The chain combines TRBV6-1 with TRBJ1-3; the D is unclear. V was trimmed by 5 bases and J by 1 base, leaving 6 bases between them. Per the germline V gene, CDR1 is MNHNS and CDR2 is SASEGT. The length of the CDR3 is 13 residues. CDR3 loop: CASSYLSGNTIYF. The CDR3 nucleotides read TGTGCCAGCAGTTATTTATCTGGAAACACCATATATTTT.

The chain joins TRBV7-2 to TRBJ1-1, with D unclear. The CDR3 has 14 amino acids. Germline CDR1 is SGHTA and CDR2 is FQGNSA. Trimming took 5 bases from V and 4 from J, leaving 14 bases between them. CDR3 region: CASSAHLGSTEAFF. CDR3 DNA sequence: TGTGCCAGCAGCGCCCACTTAGGGAGCACTGAAGCTTTCTTT.

V is TRBV12-3 or TRBV12-4 and J is TRBJ2-4; perhaps TRBD2 as D (6 bases). Trimming shortened V by 3 bases and J by 8 bases, and 11 bases separated the two germline ends. This CDR3 is built from 13 residues. The CDR3 DNA follows: TGTGCCAGCAGTTTCGTGACTAGAGACATTCAGTACTTC. Its protein product is CASSFVTRDIQYF.

The V call is TRBV15, the J call TRBJ1-1; 9 nucleotides match TRBD1. The CDR3 is made up of 15 amino acids. V shed 2 bases, J shed 8 bases, and the junction held 9 bases outside the gene matches. The germline CDR1 and CDR2 sequences are LNHNV and YYDKDF (reference sequence). CDR3 region: CATSRPGQGEWEAFF. DNA for the CDR3: TGTGCCACCAGCAGACCGGGACAGGGCGAATGGGAAGCTTTCTTT.